A single sample is the source of the 26 T cell receptor beta chains below, sequenced in a study of T cell clonality in common variable immunodeficiency. Clones were read by immunoSEQ multiplex PCR, and TCRdb kept only the in-frame ones, dropping some. The specimen has roughly 51,000 clones, none found just once. The sequenced sample consisted of peripheral blood mononuclear cells. The source is a person between 18 and 75 years old in good health.

The sample holds many counts of this clone. The read stops 3 residues short of the end of the CDR3; the missing end is completed from the germline J gene. The V call is TRBV7-3, the J call TRBJ2-1; possible D gene TRBD2, 5 bases. Germline CDR1 and CDR2: SGHTA and FQGTGA. V was clipped by 2 bases and J by 8 bases, with 10 bases between them. The CDR3 extends over 13 amino acids. The CDR3 sequence: CASSLDQRDEQFF. CDR3 DNA, as far as it was read: TGTGCCAGCAGCTTAGACCAGAGGGATGAG.

This clone was seen ten or more times. The CDR3 end lies 3 residues beyond the end of the read and is filled in from the germline J gene. The J gene is TRBJ1-2, the V gene TRBV28; TRBD1 matches at 8 bases. This CDR3 is built from 14 residues. V shed 6 bases, J shed 5 bases, and the junction held 8 bases outside the gene matches. CDR1 is MDHEN and CDR2 is SYDVKM in the germline V gene. The sequenced part of the CDR3 DNA is TGTGCCAGCAGCCCTATACAGGGGGGTTATGGC. It encodes CASSPIQGGYG. The full CDR3 protein reads CASSPIQGGYGYTF.

This clone was observed at least ten times. The read gets to within 3 residues of the CDR3 end, and the germline J gene fills in the rest. The same CDR3 also results from other DNA sequences found in this sample. The chain recombines TRBV19 with TRBJ1-5; 10 bases are a match to TRBD1. CDR3 length: 14 residues. The V gene end was trimmed by 10 bases and the J gene end by 4 bases; junction bases not matched to a gene: 7. The germline CDR1 and CDR2 sequences are LNHDA and SQIVND (reference sequence). Partial CDR3 DNA: TGTGCCACTATACCGGGACAGGGGAATCAGCCC. As protein: CATIPGQGNQP. The full-length CDR3 reads as CATIPGQGNQPQHF. The variable domain in full, with the rest retrieved from reference TRBV19 and TRBJ1-5, is DGGITQSPKYLFRKEGQNVTLSCEQNLNHDAMYWYRQDPGQGLRLIYYSQIVNDFQKGDIAEGYSVSREKKESFPLTVTSAQKNPTAFYLCATIPGQGNQPQHFGDGTRLSIL.

Comment on this clone: Sequencing ends 3 residues short of the CDR3 end; the germline J gene provides the rest. The genes are TRBV20-1 and TRBJ2-7, with D tentatively TRBD1 (6 bases). CDR1 is DFQATT and CDR2 is SNEGSKA in the germline V gene (reference sequence). The CDR3 length is 14 residues. Trimming shortened V by 2 bases and J by 4 bases, and 15 bases separated the two germline ends. CDR3 protein: CSARHSGTRYEQYF. The sequenced CDR3 bases are TGCAGTGCTAGACACTCCGGGACACGTTACGAG.

This clone was detected ten times or more. The read ends 3 residues shy of where the CDR3 ends; the end is completed using the germline J gene. The rearrangement uses TRBV5-1 and TRBJ2-1; 12 bases line up with TRBD2. Trimming at V came to 2 bases and at J to 9 bases, leaving 18 bases not matched to a gene. Germline V lookup: CDR1 SGHRS, CDR2 YFSETQ. This CDR3 is 19 amino acids long. Partial CDR3 DNA: TGCGCCAGCAGCTTCGGACTAGCGGGACAGATGGATTCTCATAGTGAG. Protein sequence: CASSFGLAGQMDSHSE. The complete CDR3 sequence is CASSFGLAGQMDSHSEQFF.

This clone was counted at least ten times. The CDR3 end lies 3 residues beyond the end of the read and is filled in from the germline J gene. The chain employs TRBV30 and TRBJ2-5; a weak D match, TRBD2 (6 bases). The CDR3 is made up of 19 amino acids. Trimming removed 5 bases from V and 5 bases from J, with 33 bases in between. Germline V CDR1 and CDR2: GTSNPN, SVGIG (reference sequence). CDR3 DNA, as far as it was read: TGTGCCTGGGGGGGTTGGAGGGGAAGGGGACTTTTGACGCAGGAGACC. Amino acids: CAWGGWRGRGLLTQET. The whole CDR3 is CAWGGWRGRGLLTQETQYF.

This clone was picked up many times. The read ends 3 residues shy of where the CDR3 ends; the end is completed using the germline J gene. V gene TRBV28 combines with J gene TRBJ1-6; tentative D call: TRBD1 (5 bases). The CDR3 has 13 amino acids. V lost 6 bases, J lost 7 bases, and 10 bases lay in between. The germline V gene has CDR1 MDHEN and CDR2 SYDVKM. CDR3 DNA (partial): TGTGCCAGCAGGCTACAGGCGAATTCACCC. Amino acid sequence: CASRLQANSP. The full CDR3 is CASRLQANSPLHF.

In its sample, this clone was seen many times. The read ends 3 residues early relative to the CDR3; the germline J gene fills the gap. V is TRBV30 and J is TRBJ2-3; 11 bases agree with TRBD2. This CDR3 spans 12 amino acids. The germline gives CDR1 GTSNPN, CDR2 SVGIG (reference sequence). The J segment lost 6 bases and the V segment lost 4 bases, leaving 0 bases of the junction unmatched. The CDR3 is CAWTSGRDTQYF. The sequenced CDR3 bases are TGTGCCTGGACTAGCGGGAGGGATACG. Using reference TRBV30 and TRBJ2-3 for the parts outside the CDR3, the full variable domain is SQTIHQWPATLVQPVGSPLSLECTVEGTSNPNLYWYRQAAGRGLQLLFYSVGIGQISSEVPQNLSASRPQDRQFILSSKKLLLSDSGFYLCAWTSGRDTQYFGPGTRLTVL.

This clone showed up just a few times. Read sequence stops 3 residues before the CDR3 end, and the germline J gene provides the missing end. This chain uses TRBV2 with TRBJ1-2; 8 positions match TRBD1. With 4 bases clipped from V and 6 bases from J, the junction kept 13 bases outside the gene matches. Germline-derived CDR1 and CDR2 are SNHLY and FYNNEI. This CDR3 has 16 residues. CDR3 residues: CASSVIRVTGVNGYTF. CDR3 DNA (partial): TGTGCCAGCAGTGTAATTCGGGTGACAGGGGTAAATGGC.

This clone came up many times. The observed sequence ends 3 residues before the CDR3 terminus, with the missing tail filled in from the germline J gene. This sequence joins TRBV18 and TRBJ2-2, with 8 bases fitting TRBD1. CDR1 KGHSH and CDR2 LQKENI come from the germline V gene. V gave up 6 bases and J gave up 4 bases; unmatched junction bases: 7. The CDR3 totals 15 residues. CDR3 DNA (partial): TGTGCCAGCTCTCCCGGGACAGGCTTCACCGGGGAG. It encodes CASSPGTGFTGE. The full CDR3 reads CASSPGTGFTGELFF.

This clone has a count of ten or more. The CDR3 end is not reached by the read, which stops 3 residues before it; the germline J gene fills it in. The chain is built from TRBV6-2 or TRBV6-3 and TRBJ2-1; 7 nucleotides line up with TRBD2. Trimming took 0 bases from V and 3 from J; bases not matched to a gene: 2. Germline CDR1 and CDR2: MNHEY and SVGEGT. This CDR3 spans 15 amino acids. CDR3 bases read: TGTGCCAGCAGTTACTCTGGCGGGGGCTACAATGAG. Amino acids: CASSYSGGGYNE. The entire CDR3 is CASSYSGGGYNEQFF.

This clone showed up many times. The CDR3 end is not reached by the read, which stops 3 residues before it; the germline J gene fills it in. This chain connects TRBV7-9 to TRBJ1-2; D is uncertain. The germline V gene has CDR1 SEHNR and CDR2 FQNEAQ (reference sequence). This CDR3 has 15 residues. With 1 base removed from V and 4 bases from J, the gap between germline ends came to 13 bases. The chain's CDR3 is CASSLGNMGSYGYTF. The sequenced part of the CDR3 DNA is TGTGCCAGCAGCTTAGGAAACATGGGCAGCTATGGC.

There are many counts of this clone. The missing CDR3 end, 3 residues past where the read stops, is filled in from the germline J gene. This sequence joins TRBV28 and TRBJ2-2; 10 nucleotides line up with TRBD2. The V gene's germline CDR1 is MDHEN and CDR2 SYDVKM. CDR3 length: 16 amino acids. V lost 2 bases to trimming and J lost 7 bases; unmatched junction nucleotides: 7. The CDR3 region is CASSLRGGLAVGELFF. Partial CDR3 DNA: TGTGCCAGCAGTTTACGTGGTGGACTAGCGGTCGGGGAG.

At least ten counts were recorded for this clone. Coverage ceases 3 residues before the CDR3 finishes, and the germline J gene fills in the end. The chain has TRBV20-1 and TRBJ2-7; 9 bases line up with TRBD1. The trim removed 5 bases at V and 2 bases at J, leaving 4 bases unmatched. Germline V gives CDR1 DFQATT, CDR2 SNEGSKA (reference sequence). The CDR3 has 13 residues. CDR3 region: CSAEGQGAYEQYF. CDR3 DNA (partial): TGCAGTGCTGAGGGACAGGGTGCCTACGAG.

In its sample, this clone was seen many times. The sequenced fragment ends 3 residues before the CDR3 boundary, so the rest is inferred from the germline J gene. This chain joins TRBV14 and TRBJ1-1; D gene uncertain. This CDR3 region has 13 residues. The V gene's germline CDR1 is SGHDN and CDR2 FVKESK. CDR3 DNA, as far as it was read: TGTGCCAGCAGCCAACTAGGAGGATCCGAA. It is translated as CASSQLGGSE. The complete CDR3 protein is CASSQLGGSEAFF.

This clone was detected many times. The observed sequence ends 3 residues before the CDR3 terminus, with the missing tail filled in from the germline J gene. The rearrangement links TRBV5-6 to TRBJ1-6; 8 bases are shared with TRBD1. The germline CDR1 and CDR2 sequences are SGHDT and YYEEEE. The CDR3 contains 14 residues. V was clipped by 2 bases and J by 7 bases; unmatched bases: 2. CDR3 sequence reads: CASSFGQGNSPLHF. Partial CDR3 DNA: TGTGCCAGCAGCTTCGGACAGGGAAATTCACCC.

This clone showed up many times. Read sequence stops 3 residues before the CDR3 end, and the germline J gene provides the missing end. The chain joins TRBV5-1 to TRBJ1-1, with D possibly TRBD1 on 6 matching bases. CDR1 SGHRS and CDR2 YFSETQ come from the germline V gene. The CDR3 is made up of 16 amino acids. The CDR3 loop is CASSLATGTNQVVAFF. CDR3 DNA (partial): TGCGCCAGCAGCTTGGCCACCGGGACAAACCAAGTGGTC. Full variable domain (missing parts from reference TRBV5-1 and TRBJ1-1): KAGVTQTPRYLIKTRGQQVTLSCSPISGHRSVSWYQQTPGQGLQFLFEYFSETQRNKGNFPGRFSGRQFSNSRSEMNVSTLELGDSALYLCASSLATGTNQVVAFFGQGTRLTVV.

There are many counts of this clone. The read ends 3 residues before the CDR3 terminus; that terminus is restored from the germline J gene. This chain joins TRBV2 and TRBJ1-2; no reliable D call. This CDR3 has 14 amino acids. V was shortened by 10 bases and J by 0 bases, with 15 bases between the two germline ends. Germline CDR1 and CDR2: SNHLY and FYNNEI. The CDR3 loop reads CATFLGSANYGYTF. CDR3 DNA, as far as it was read: TGTGCCACCTTTTTGGGCTCAGCTAACTATGGC.

For this clone: The read is 3 residues too short to cover the CDR3 end, so that end is filled in from the germline J gene. This chain links TRBV7-8 with TRBJ2-2; TRBD1 aligns across 7 bases. The CDR3 totals 16 residues. Germline CDR1 and CDR2: SGHVS and FQNEAQ. The CDR3 bases that were read are TGTGCCAGCAGCTTAGGAGGGGACAGTGTCTATGAAAAG. As protein: CASSLGGDSVYEK. The entire CDR3 is CASSLGGDSVYEKLFF.

The table lists this clone with many counts. Read sequence stops 3 residues before the CDR3 end, and the germline J gene provides the missing end. This sequence joins TRBV29-1 and TRBJ1-2; possible D gene TRBD1, 6 bases. The CDR3 is 12 amino acids. Germline V gene data show CDR1 as SQVTM and CDR2 as ANQGSEA. The V gene lost 5 bases and the J gene lost 0 bases, with 7 bases spanning the gap. The part of the CDR3 DNA that was read is TGCAGCGTTTACAGGGCTAACTATGGC. Translation gives CSVYRANYG. The whole CDR3 is CSVYRANYGYTF.

This clone was counted many times. The missing CDR3 end, 3 residues past where the read stops, is filled in from the germline J gene. This sequence joins TRBV20-1 and TRBJ1-2, with unresolved D. CDR1 and CDR2 (germline): DFQATT, SNEGSKA (reference sequence). The CDR3 is 11 residues long. With 6 bases removed from V and 1 base from J, the gap between germline ends came to 6 bases. The part of the CDR3 DNA that was read is TGCAGTGCGCAGATTAACTATGGC. This sequence encodes CSAQINYG. The full CDR3 sequence reads CSAQINYGYTF.

This clone was observed a few times. The sequence runs out 3 residues before the end of the CDR3; the remainder is reconstructed from the germline J gene. This sequence joins TRBV5-1 and TRBJ2-5; 7 bases agree with TRBD2. CDR1 and CDR2 from the germline V gene are SGHRS and YFSETQ. The J segment lost 4 bases and the V segment lost 7 bases, leaving 7 bases of the junction unmatched. The CDR3 spans 13 residues. CDR3 residues: CASVPPGGETQYF. CDR3 bases read: TGCGCCAGCGTCCCCCCGGGGGGAGAGACC. Variable domain in full (rest from reference TRBV5-1 and TRBJ2-5): KAGVTQTPRYLIKTRGQQVTLSCSPISGHRSVSWYQQTPGQGLQFLFEYFSETQRNKGNFPGRFSGRQFSNSRSEMNVSTLELGDSALYLCASVPPGGETQYFGPGTRLLVL.

At least ten counts were recorded for this clone. The read ends 3 residues before the CDR3 terminus; that terminus is restored from the germline J gene. The J gene is TRBJ1-2, the V gene TRBV19; TRBD1 agrees at 9 bases. This CDR3 spans 15 amino acids. Losses at the gene ends were 6 bases for V and 4 bases for J; bases not matched to a gene: 9. The V gene's germline CDR1 is LNHDA and CDR2 SQIVND (reference sequence). The sequenced CDR3 bases are TGTGCCAGTAGAACTACAGGGGGCGCCTTCTATGGC. Translating it yields CASRTTGGAFYG. The full CDR3 reads CASRTTGGAFYGYTF.

This clone was seen at least ten times. The CDR3 end is not reached by the read, which stops 3 residues before it; the germline J gene fills it in. The chain recombines TRBV20-1 with TRBJ2-3, with unresolved D. Trimming took off 3 bases at V and 1 base at J, with 11 bases between the two ends. The CDR3 has 14 amino acids. Germline CDR1 reads DFQATT; CDR2 reads SNEGSKA (reference sequence). CDR3 protein: CSARAGRGTDTQYF. CDR3 DNA, as far as it was read: TGCAGTGCTAGGGCTGGAAGGGGCACAGATACG.

The table lists this clone with many counts. The CDR3 goes on 3 residues after the read ends, and that part is filled in from the germline J gene. The V gene is TRBV4-2, the J gene TRBJ2-1; the match to TRBD2 covers 9 bases. There are 19 residues in the CDR3. CDR1 is LGHNA, CDR2 YNFKEQ, per germline. V lost 0 bases and J lost 4; bases outside the gene matches: 13. The sequenced part of the CDR3 DNA is TGTGCCAGCAGCCAAGATCCGGGCGGGAGGGCCGGTTCTTACAATGAG. Protein sequence: CASSQDPGGRAGSYNE. The CDR3 as a whole reads CASSQDPGGRAGSYNEQFF.

In its sample, this clone was seen many times. The observed sequence ends 3 residues before the CDR3 terminus, with the missing tail filled in from the germline J gene. The gene calls are TRBV10-3 and TRBJ1-1; a weak D match, TRBD1 (6 bases). The CDR3 has 13 amino acids. Germline V gene data show CDR1 as ENHRY and CDR2 as SYGVKD. V was cut by 6 bases and J by 4 bases, with 12 bases left in between. The DNA read from the CDR3 is TGTGCCATCAGCGGGGACATAGCCACTGAA. Protein: CAISGDIATE. The CDR3 reads in full as CAISGDIATEAFF.